This is a list of T cell receptor beta chains from one sample in a study of regulatory T cells in long-lasting Graves disease. Each CDR3 protein gets one entry after TCRdb re-called the multiplex PCR reads with MiXCR. The sample has around 420,000 distinct CDR3 sequences; roughly a sixth are singletons. The sequences come from peripheral blood mononuclear cells (PBMCs), collected at new diagnosis, from a patient treated with antithyroid drugs. All receptors derive from a female donor with Graves disease. Each CDR3 is given with its conserved first and last residue. Fields, in order: J gene, V gene, CDR3 protein.

>TRBJ2-3|TRBV20-1
CSARVGSDTQYF
>TRBJ1-5|TRBV28
CASSFTGINQPQHF
>TRBJ1-1|TRBV30
CAWSVHLNTEAFF
>TRBJ1-2|TRBV28
CASSLLRAHYGYTF
>TRBJ2-5|TRBV20-1
CSASRRGGETQYF
>TRBJ1-6|TRBV11-2
CASSLGAGSYNSPLHF
>TRBJ2-7|TRBV20-1
CSETGLAGNEQYF
>TRBJ2-3|TRBV7-2
CASSLVAGGQDTQYF
>TRBJ2-1|TRBV20-1
CSASGQGLPYNEQFF
>TRBJ1-3|TRBV6-1
CASRSFFGGRGAGNTIYF
>TRBJ1-2|TRBV19
CASNRGDSYGYTF
>TRBJ2-1|TRBV4-3
CASSQDFPGRGGIDEQFF
>TRBJ1-2|TRBV7-9
CASSLRQEPRGYTF
>TRBJ2-7|TRBV6-5
CASSYSPDSHSYEQYF
>TRBJ2-3|TRBV7-9
CASSSDRGNTDTQYF
>TRBJ1-2|TRBV18
CASSTGTGSGYTF
>TRBJ1-5|TRBV6-5
CAGSSGEGNQPQHF
>TRBJ2-5|TRBV12-3/TRBV12-4
CASSLGGADQETQYF
>TRBJ2-7|TRBV6-1
CASSPLIPGQYF
>TRBJ2-5|TRBV5-1
CASREGEETQYF
>TRBJ2-2|TRBV7-8
CASSLGPGAREGPRTPGELFF
>TRBJ1-1|TRBV29-1
CSVEVVNTEAFF
>TRBJ2-2|TRBV20-1
CSARDRSGPGELFF
>TRBJ2-7|TRBV24-1
CATSDGSTYEQYF
>TRBJ1-6|TRBV6-5
CASSYLTGGLDSPLHF
>TRBJ1-2|TRBV7-2
CASSLDRVPRYGYTF
>TRBJ2-4|TRBV20-1
CSAADRTQAKNIQYF
>TRBJ2-7|TRBV29-1
CSVEDLGLAGGSPGQYF
>TRBJ1-1|TRBV19
CASSPGRGGATEAFF
>TRBJ2-1|TRBV7-3
CASSGTLGQGNEQFF
>TRBJ1-2|TRBV10-3
CAISDIDRAYGYTF
>TRBJ1-5|TRBV11-3
CASTKTEVAGNQPQHF
>TRBJ2-5|TRBV29-1
CSVEGGQGAETQYF
>TRBJ1-5|TRBV12-3/TRBV12-4
CASSPGQNQPQHF
>TRBJ2-3|TRBV5-1
CASSYRQPHTDTQYF
>TRBJ1-1|TRBV11-2
CASRRVVTEAFF
>TRBJ1-2|TRBV7-9
CASSHTDSDYGYTF
>TRBJ1-4|TRBV12-3/TRBV12-4
CASSANEKLFF
>TRBJ1-2|TRBV9
CASSVVEGGGSYGYTF
>TRBJ2-7|TRBV6-1
CASSPMGRGPTYEQYF
>TRBJ1-1|TRBV7-2
CASSLASVNTEAFF
>TRBJ2-1|TRBV4-3
CASSRRGSYNEQFF
>TRBJ2-7|TRBV19
CASSIMVGQGTYEQYF
>TRBJ1-1|TRBV6-5
CASSYGTGVNTEAFF
>TRBJ2-1|TRBV30
CAWSGCGTSYNEQFF
>TRBJ1-3|TRBV12-5
CASGLSVGGGNTIYF
>TRBJ1-1|TRBV7-6
CASSRQGSSTEAFF
>TRBJ1-3|TRBV12-3/TRBV12-4
CASSSLGRVGNTIYF
>TRBJ2-1|TRBV20-1
CSARILEGGSYNEQFF